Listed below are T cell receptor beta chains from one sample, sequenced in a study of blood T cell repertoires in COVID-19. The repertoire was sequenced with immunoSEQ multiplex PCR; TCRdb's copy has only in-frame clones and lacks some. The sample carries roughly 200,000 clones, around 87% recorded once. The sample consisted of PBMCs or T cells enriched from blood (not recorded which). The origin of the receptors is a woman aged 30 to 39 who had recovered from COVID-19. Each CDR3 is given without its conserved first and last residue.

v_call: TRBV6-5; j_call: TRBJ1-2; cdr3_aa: ASSYSWQANYGYT
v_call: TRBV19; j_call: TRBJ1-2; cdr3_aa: ASTETGADGYT
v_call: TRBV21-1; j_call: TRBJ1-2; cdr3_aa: ASSRRPRVYGYT
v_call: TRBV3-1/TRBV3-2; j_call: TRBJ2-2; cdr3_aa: ASSQDWTSGANTGELF
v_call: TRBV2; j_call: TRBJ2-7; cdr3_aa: ASTKTGDYEQY
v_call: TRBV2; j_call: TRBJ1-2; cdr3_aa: ASSEGTGSNLNYGYT
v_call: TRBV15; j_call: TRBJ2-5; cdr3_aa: ATSRQTEKETQY
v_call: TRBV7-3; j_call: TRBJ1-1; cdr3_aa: ASSSGGYSEAF
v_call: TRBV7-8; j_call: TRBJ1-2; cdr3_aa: ASSSIPSRGAMGDGYT
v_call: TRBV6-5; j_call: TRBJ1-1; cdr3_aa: ASSYRGGNTEAF
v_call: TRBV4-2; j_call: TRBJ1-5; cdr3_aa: ASSLVQGTGQPQH
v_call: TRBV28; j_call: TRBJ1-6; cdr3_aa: ASSLLPRSPLH
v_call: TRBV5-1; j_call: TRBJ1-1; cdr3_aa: ASSADTEAF
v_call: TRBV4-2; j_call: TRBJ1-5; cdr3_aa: ASSQVSQGSSTSNQPQH
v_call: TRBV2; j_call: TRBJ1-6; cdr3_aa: ASLENAYSPLH
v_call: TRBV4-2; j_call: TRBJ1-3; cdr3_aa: ASSPEGQLSSGNTIY
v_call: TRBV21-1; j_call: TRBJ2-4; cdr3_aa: ASSKGRSIAKNIQY
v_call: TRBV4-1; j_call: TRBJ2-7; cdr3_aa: ASSPRSAYEQY
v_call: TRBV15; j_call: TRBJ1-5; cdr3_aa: ATSREPGSSNQPQH
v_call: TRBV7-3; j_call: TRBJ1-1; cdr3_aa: ASSVSGGTEAF
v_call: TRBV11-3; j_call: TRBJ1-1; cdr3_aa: ASSLAVKNTEAF
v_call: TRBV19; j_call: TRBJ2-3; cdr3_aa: ASSMGSGVSTDTQY
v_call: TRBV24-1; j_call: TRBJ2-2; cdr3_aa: ATSDMDRASPGELF
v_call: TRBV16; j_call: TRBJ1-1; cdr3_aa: ASGHPGHVDTEAF
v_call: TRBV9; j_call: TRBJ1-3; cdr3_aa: ASSVATMGQDSGNTIY
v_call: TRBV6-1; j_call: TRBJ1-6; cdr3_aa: ASSGRDRGYNSPLH
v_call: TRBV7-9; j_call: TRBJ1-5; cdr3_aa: ASSLARQGPNQPQH
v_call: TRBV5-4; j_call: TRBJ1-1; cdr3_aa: ASSFDTPAQGTEAF
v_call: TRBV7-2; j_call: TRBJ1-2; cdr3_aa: ASSAGQNYGYT
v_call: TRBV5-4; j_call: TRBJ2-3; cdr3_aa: ASSNPLAGVRDTQY